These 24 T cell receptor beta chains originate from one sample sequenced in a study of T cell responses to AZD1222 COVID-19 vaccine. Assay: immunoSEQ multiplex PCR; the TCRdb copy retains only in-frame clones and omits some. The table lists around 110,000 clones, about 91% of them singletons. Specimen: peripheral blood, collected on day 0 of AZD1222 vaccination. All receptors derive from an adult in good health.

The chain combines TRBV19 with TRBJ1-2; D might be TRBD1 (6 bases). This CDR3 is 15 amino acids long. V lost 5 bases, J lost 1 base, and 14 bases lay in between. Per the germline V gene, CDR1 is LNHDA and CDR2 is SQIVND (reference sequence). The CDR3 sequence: CASSASRGGNYGYTF. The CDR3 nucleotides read TGTGCCAGTAGTGCGTCCAGGGGTGGTAACTATGGCTACACCTTC.

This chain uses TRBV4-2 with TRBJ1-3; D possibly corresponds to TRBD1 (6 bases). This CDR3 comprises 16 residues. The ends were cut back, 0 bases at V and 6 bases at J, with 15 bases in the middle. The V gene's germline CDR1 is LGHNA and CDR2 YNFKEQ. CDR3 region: CASSQDGYGGPNTIYF. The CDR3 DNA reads TGTGCCAGCAGCCAAGATGGGTATGGGGGCCCAAACACCATATATTTT.

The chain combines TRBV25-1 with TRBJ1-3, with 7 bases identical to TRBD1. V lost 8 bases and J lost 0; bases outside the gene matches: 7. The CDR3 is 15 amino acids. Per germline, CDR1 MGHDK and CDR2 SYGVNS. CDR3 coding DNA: TGTGCCAGCGCCCCGGACAGGAGCTCTGGAAACACCATATATTTT. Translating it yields CASAPDRSSGNTIYF.

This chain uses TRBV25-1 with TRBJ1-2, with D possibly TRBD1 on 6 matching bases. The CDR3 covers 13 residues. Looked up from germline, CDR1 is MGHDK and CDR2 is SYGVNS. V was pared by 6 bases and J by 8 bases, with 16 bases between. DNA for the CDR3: TGTGCCAGCAGGGAGACAGGCTGGGGAGGCTACACCTTC. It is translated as CASRETGWGGYTF.

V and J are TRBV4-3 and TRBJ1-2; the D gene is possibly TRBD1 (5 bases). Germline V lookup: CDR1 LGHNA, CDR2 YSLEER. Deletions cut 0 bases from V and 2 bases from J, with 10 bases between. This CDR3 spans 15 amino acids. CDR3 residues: CASSQEVTGNYGYTF. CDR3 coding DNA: TGCGCCAGCAGCCAAGAAGTTACAGGAAACTATGGCTACACCTTC.

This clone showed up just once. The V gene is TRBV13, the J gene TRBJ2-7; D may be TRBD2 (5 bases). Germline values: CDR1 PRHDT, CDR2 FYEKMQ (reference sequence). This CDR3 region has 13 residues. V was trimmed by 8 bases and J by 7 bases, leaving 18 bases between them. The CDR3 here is CASLRWETGEQYF. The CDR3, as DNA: TGTGCCAGCCTCCGGTGGGAGACGGGGGAGCAGTACTTC. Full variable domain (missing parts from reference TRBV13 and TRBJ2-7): AAGVIQSPRHLIKEKRETATLKCYPIPRHDTVYWYQQGPGQDPQFLISFYEKMQSDKGSIPDRFSAQQFSDYHSELNMSSLELGDSALYFCASLRWETGEQYFGPGTRLTVT.

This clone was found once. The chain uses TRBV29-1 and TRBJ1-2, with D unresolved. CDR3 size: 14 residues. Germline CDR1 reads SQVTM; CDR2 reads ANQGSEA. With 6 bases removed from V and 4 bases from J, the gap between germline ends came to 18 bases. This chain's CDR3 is CSVGNIGEPYGYTF. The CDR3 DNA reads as TGCAGCGTCGGTAATATTGGAGAACCCTATGGCTACACCTTC. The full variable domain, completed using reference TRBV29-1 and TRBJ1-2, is SAVISQKPSRDICQRGTSLTIQCQVDSQVTMMFWYRQQPGQSLTLIATANQGSEATYESGFVIDKFPISRPNLTFSTLTVSNMSPEDSSIYLCSVGNIGEPYGYTFGSGTRLTVV.

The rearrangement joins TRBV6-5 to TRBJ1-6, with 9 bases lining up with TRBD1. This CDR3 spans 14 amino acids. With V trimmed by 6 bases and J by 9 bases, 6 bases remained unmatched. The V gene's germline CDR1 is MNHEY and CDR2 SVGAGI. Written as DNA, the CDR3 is TGTGCCAGCAGCCGGGACAGGGACGGTTCACCCCTCCACTTT. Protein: CASSRDRDGSPLHF.

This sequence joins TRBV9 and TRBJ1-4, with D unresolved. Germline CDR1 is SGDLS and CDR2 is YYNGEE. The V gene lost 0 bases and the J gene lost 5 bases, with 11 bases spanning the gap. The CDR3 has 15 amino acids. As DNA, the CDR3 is TGTGCCAGCAGCGTAGGCGGGCTTTACAATGAAAAACTGTTTTTT. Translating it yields CASSVGGLYNEKLFF.

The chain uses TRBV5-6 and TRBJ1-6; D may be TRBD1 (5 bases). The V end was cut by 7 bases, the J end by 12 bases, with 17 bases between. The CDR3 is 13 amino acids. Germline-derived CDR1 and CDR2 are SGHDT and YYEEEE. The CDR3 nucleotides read TGTGCCAGCTTAAAACACGGGGGGGAACCCCTCCACTTT. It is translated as CASLKHGGEPLHF. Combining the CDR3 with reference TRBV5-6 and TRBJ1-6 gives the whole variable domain DAGVTQSPTHLIKTRGQQVTLRCSPKSGHDTVSWYQQALGQGPQFIFQYYEEEERQRGNFPDRFSGHQFPNYSSELNVNALLLGDSALYLCASLKHGGEPLHFGNGTRLTVT.

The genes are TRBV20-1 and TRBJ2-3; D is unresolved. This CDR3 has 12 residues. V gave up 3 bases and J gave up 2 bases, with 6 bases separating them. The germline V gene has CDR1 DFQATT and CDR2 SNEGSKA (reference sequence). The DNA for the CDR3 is TGCAGTGCTAGTTACGACACAGATACGCAGTATTTT. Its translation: CSASYDTDTQYF.

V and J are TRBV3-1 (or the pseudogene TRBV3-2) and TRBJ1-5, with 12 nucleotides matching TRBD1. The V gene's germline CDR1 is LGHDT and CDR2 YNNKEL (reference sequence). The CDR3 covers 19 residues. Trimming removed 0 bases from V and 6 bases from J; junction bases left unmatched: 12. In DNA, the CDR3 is TGTGCCAGCAGCCAAGATCTCTGGGGGGGACAGGGGGCAATTCAGCCCCAGCATTTT. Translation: CASSQDLWGGQGAIQPQHF.

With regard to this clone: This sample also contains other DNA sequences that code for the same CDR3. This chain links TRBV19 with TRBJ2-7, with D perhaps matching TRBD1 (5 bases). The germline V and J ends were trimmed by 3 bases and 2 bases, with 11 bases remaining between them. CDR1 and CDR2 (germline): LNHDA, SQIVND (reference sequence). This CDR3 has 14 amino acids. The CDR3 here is CASSIGQGAYEQYF. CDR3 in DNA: TGTGCCAGTAGTATCGGACAAGGGGCCTACGAGCAGTACTTC.

The CDR3 region is CASSLRLSSGGPQQQFF. DNA for the CDR3: TGTGCCAGCAGTTTAAGGCTCTCTTCCGGTGGCCCGCAGCAACAGTTCTTC. The chain has TRBV27 and TRBJ2-1; D gene uncertain. V lost 2 bases to trimming and J lost 13 bases, with 27 bases between them. CDR3 size: 17 residues. Germline V gene data show CDR1 as MNHEY and CDR2 as SMNVEV (reference sequence).

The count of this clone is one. CDR3 DNA sequence: TGTGCCAGCAGATCGGACAGGGCCTATGGCTACACCTTC. Its translation: CASRSDRAYGYTF. The rearrangement joins TRBV6-5 to TRBJ1-2, with 8 bases fitting TRBD1. This CDR3 region has 13 residues. After removal of 6 bases from V and 4 bases from J, the junction contained 4 bases not matched to a gene. The V gene's germline CDR1 is MNHEY and CDR2 SVGAGI.

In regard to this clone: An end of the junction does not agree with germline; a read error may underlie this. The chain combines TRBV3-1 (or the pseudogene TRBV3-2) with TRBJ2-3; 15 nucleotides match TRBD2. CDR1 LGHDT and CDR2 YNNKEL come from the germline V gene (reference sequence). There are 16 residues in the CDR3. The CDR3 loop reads CASNQGLAGGADTQYF. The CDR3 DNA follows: TGTGCCAGCAACCAAGGACTAGCGGGAGGGGCAGATACGCAGTATTTT.

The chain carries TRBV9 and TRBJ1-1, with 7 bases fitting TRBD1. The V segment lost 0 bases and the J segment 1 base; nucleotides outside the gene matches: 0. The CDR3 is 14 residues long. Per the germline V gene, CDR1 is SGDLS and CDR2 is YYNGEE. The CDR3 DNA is TGTGCCAGCAGCGTAGGACAGGGGAACACTGAAGCTTTCTTT. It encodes CASSVGQGNTEAFF.

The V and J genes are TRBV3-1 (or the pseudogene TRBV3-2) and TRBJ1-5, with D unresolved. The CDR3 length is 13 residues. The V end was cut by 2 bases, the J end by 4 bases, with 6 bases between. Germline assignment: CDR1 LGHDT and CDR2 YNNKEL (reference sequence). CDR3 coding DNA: TGTGCCAGCAGCCAATTGGGGAATCAGCCCCAGCATTTT. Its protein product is CASSQLGNQPQHF.

CDR3 sequence: CASSLGLLGEVQFF. Written as DNA, the CDR3 is TGCGCCAGCAGCTTGGGACTACTAGGGGAAGTGCAGTTCTTC. The chain recombines TRBV5-1 with TRBJ2-1, with D perhaps assigned TRBD1 or TRBD2 (5 bases each). Germline V lookup: CDR1 SGHRS, CDR2 YFSETQ. V was shortened by 0 bases and J by 12 bases, with 16 bases between the two germline ends. There are 14 residues in the CDR3.

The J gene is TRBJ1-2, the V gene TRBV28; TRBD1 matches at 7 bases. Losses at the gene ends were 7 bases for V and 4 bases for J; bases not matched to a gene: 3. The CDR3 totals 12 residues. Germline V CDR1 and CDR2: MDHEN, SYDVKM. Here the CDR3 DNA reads TGTGCCAGCATGGGGACAGTCTATGGCTACACCTTC. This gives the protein CASMGTVYGYTF.

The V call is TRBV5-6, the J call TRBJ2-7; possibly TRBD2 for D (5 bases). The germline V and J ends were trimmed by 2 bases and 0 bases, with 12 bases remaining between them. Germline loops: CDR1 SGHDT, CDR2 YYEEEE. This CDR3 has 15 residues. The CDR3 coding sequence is TGTGCCAGCAGCTTCAACTTAGCGCTCTCCTACGAGCAGTACTTC. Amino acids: CASSFNLALSYEQYF.

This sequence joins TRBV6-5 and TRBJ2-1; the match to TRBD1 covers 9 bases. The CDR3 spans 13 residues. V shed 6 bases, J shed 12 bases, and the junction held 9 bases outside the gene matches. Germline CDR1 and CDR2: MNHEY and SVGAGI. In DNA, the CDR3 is TGTGCCAGCAGAACCGGGACAGGGTTCGGGCAGTTCTTC. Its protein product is CASRTGTGFGQFF.

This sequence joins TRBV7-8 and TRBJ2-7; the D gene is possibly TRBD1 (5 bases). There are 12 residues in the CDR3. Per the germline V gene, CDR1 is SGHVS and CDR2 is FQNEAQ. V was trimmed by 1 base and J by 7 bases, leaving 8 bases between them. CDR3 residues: CASSLGRDEQYF. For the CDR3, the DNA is TGTGCCAGCAGCTTAGGCAGGGATGAGCAGTACTTC.

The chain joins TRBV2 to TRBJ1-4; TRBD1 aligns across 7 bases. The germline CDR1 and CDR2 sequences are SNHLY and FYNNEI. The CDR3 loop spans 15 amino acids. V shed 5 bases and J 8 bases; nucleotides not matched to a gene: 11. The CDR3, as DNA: TGTGCCAGCAGTCCAGGGACAGCCTTATCGGAAAAACTGTTTTTT. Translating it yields CASSPGTALSEKLFF.